The 5 T cell receptor beta chains listed next were all sequenced from one sample in a study of early T cells in non-severe SARS-CoV-2 infection. One entry per CDR3 protein results from TCRdb running MiXCR on the 5' RACE reads. Of about 30,000 distinct CDR3 sequences in the sample, roughly 6.6% were seen once. The sequenced material came from whole blood. These receptor sequences come from an adult who was a healthcare worker with PCR-confirmed SARS-CoV-2 infection or an uninfected control (not recorded which).

This clonotype was seen ten or more times. CDR3 DNA sequence: TGTGCCAGCAGCGCGGGACTAGCGTCAATATACGAGCAGTACTTC. Protein sequence: CASSAGLASIYEQYF. The chain links TRBV11-2 to TRBJ2-7; TRBD2 matches 10 bases. With V trimmed by 5 bases and J by 4 bases, 8 bases remained unmatched. The germline CDR1 and CDR2 sequences are SGHAT and FQNNGV. CDR3 length: 15 amino acids.

This clonotype was counted many times. V is TRBV7-9 and J is TRBJ1-1, with D unresolved. This CDR3 comprises 13 residues. Trimming shortened V by 2 bases and J by 1 base, and 5 bases separated the two germline ends. CDR1 SEHNR and CDR2 FQNEAQ come from the germline V gene (reference sequence). DNA for the CDR3: TGTGCCAGCAGCTTAACAACGAACACTGAAGCTTTCTTT. Translated: CASSLTTNTEAFF.

This clonotype has at least ten counts. This sequence joins TRBV5-1 and TRBJ2-7; 7 bases fit TRBD1. The germline gives CDR1 SGHRS, CDR2 YFSETQ. The CDR3 has 13 residues. J lost 7 bases, V lost 3 bases, and 7 bases had no gene match. The CDR3 sequence is CASSWKGASEQYF. The CDR3, as DNA: TGCGCCAGCAGCTGGAAGGGGGCCAGTGAGCAGTACTTC.

The genes are TRBV9 and TRBJ2-7, with a possible D match to TRBD2 (6 bases). V gave up 0 bases and J gave up 0 bases, with 10 bases separating them. This CDR3 has 15 residues. Germline V gene sequence: CDR1 SGDLS, CDR2 YYNGEE. CDR3 protein: CASSVGDSYSYEQYF. The CDR3 nucleotides read TGTGCCAGCAGCGTAGGGGACTCATACTCCTACGAGCAGTACTTC.

The J gene is TRBJ2-1, the V gene TRBV7-3, with D unresolved. Germline V CDR1 and CDR2: SGHTA, FQGTGA. Trimming cost V 2 bases and J 0 bases, with 11 bases left between them. The CDR3 is made up of 16 amino acids. CDR3 region: CASSLEPLSSYNEQFF. For the CDR3, the DNA is TGTGCCAGCAGCTTAGAACCTTTGAGCTCCTACAATGAGCAGTTCTTC.